The entry below gives a single T cell receptor beta chain sequence along with its context. The V end was cut by 4 bases, the J end by 0 bases, with 7 bases between. Germline V CDR1 and CDR2: SQVTM, ANQGSEA. This CDR3 is 13 amino acids long. PCR primers comprised 60 Vbeta and 13 Jbeta primers. Assay used: immunoSEQ multiplex PCR; TCRdb lists only in-frame clones, some missing. The table shows about 200,000 clones, with around 77% occurring only once. The data are from a study of cytomegalovirus exposure and HLA in healthy donors. This sequence originates from a man between 25 and 39 years old in good health and CMV-seronegative. The sequenced material came from PBMCs. This sequence joins TRBV29-1 and TRBJ1-5, with D perhaps TRBD1 (6 bases). The CDR3, as DNA: TGCAGCGTTGTACAGGGTAGCAATCAGCCCCAGCATTTT. Encoded protein: CSVVQGSNQPQHF.